This is a list of T cell receptor beta chains from one sample in a study of cytomegalovirus exposure and HLA in healthy donors. Sequencing was performed with immunoSEQ multiplex PCR; in TCRdb, only in-frame clones are kept and a portion is missing. The data hold over 85,000 clones, with around 70% observed a single time. Sequencing used PBMCs. Receptor source: a female donor in good health and CMV-seronegative. The CDR3 runs from the conserved cysteine through the conserved F or W. D genes are given only for firm matches. Some rows have no size entry. The others give once, few or many, or a class for an expanded clone.

clone size	D gene	V gene	J gene	CDR3 protein	CDR3 DNA
NA	TRBD1	TRBV27	TRBJ1-3	CASSYTGTASGNTIYF	TGTGCCAGCAGTTACACGGGGACAGCCTCTGGAAACACCATATATTTT
few	NA	TRBV9	TRBJ1-2	CASSVNTYGYTF	TGTGCCAGCAGCGTAAACACCTATGGCTACACCTTC
NA	NA	TRBV2	TRBJ1-5	CASSDFGQGSQPQHF	TGTGCCAGCAGTGACTTCGGGCAGGGTAGCCAGCCCCAGCATTTT
few	TRBD1	TRBV5-1	TRBJ1-6	CASSPGQGDSPLHF	TGCGCCAGCAGCCCGGGACAGGGGGATTCACCCCTCCACTTT
NA	NA	TRBV7-9	TRBJ1-1	CASTPGRGGTSGTEAFF	TGTGCCAGCACCCCAGGGAGGGGAGGGACGTCGGGGACTGAAGCTTTCTTT
NA	NA	TRBV10-1	TRBJ2-5	CASSESKAGQETQYF	TGCGCCAGCAGTGAGTCGAAAGCAGGCCAAGAGACCCAGTACTTC
few	NA	TRBV27	TRBJ2-5	CASSASTREVASNETQYF	TGTGCCAGCAGTGCCTCAACCAGGGAGGTAGCTAGTAATGAGACCCAGTACTTC
NA	NA	TRBV29-1	TRBJ2-5	CSAAWTVQETQYF	TGCAGCGCTGCTTGGACTGTCCAAGAGACCCAGTACTTC
NA	TRBD2	TRBV10-1	TRBJ2-3	CASSESWTSGSTTDTQYF	TGCGCCAGCAGTGAAAGTTGGACTAGCGGGAGTACCACAGATACGCAGTATTTT
NA	TRBD1	TRBV6-5	TRBJ1-1	CASSYLRGSTEAFF	TGTGCCAGCAGTTACCTCAGGGGGAGCACTGAAGCTTTCTTT
NA	NA	TRBV6-1	TRBJ1-2	CASSDGDFYGYTF	TGTGCCAGCAGTGACGGGGATTTCTATGGCTACACCTTC
few	NA	TRBV19	TRBJ2-7	CASSIVQGSLDEQYF	TGTGCCAGTAGTATAGTTCAGGGTTCCTTGGACGAGCAGTACTTC
NA	TRBD1	TRBV30	TRBJ1-4	CAWRPWGQNEKLFF	TGTGCCTGGCGCCCCTGGGGACAGAATGAAAAACTGTTTTTT
NA	NA	TRBV5-1	TRBJ1-1	CASSWEEGVLTEAFF	TGCGCCAGCAGCTGGGAAGAGGGGGTACTGACTGAAGCTTTCTTT
NA	NA	TRBV7-9	TRBJ2-2	CASSLRVASTGELFF	TGTGCCAGCAGCTTAAGAGTAGCAAGCACCGGGGAGCTGTTTTTT
NA	TRBD1	TRBV9	TRBJ1-6	CASSGQGGTNSPLHF	TGTGCCAGCAGCGGACAGGGGGGGACGAATTCACCCCTCCACTTT
NA	NA	TRBV11-2	TRBJ1-1	CASSLPGEGNPGNTEAFF	TGTGCCAGCAGCTTACCGGGAGAGGGAAACCCTGGGAACACTGAAGCTTTCTTT
few	NA	TRBV6-5	TRBJ1-1	CASSSPRGNTEAFF	TGTGCCAGCAGTTCCCCAAGGGGGAACACTGAAGCTTTCTTT
NA	TRBD1	TRBV29-1	TRBJ1-1	CSVADRGVTEAFF	TGCAGCGTCGCGGACAGGGGAGTGACTGAAGCTTTCTTT
NA	TRBD2	TRBV9	TRBJ2-3	CASSVGPSGRVTDTQYF	TGTGCCAGCAGCGTAGGACCTAGCGGGAGGGTAACAGATACGCAGTATTTT
few	NA	TRBV12-5	TRBJ2-7	CASGLDYKEAPYEQYF	TGTGCTAGTGGTTTGGATTACAAAGAGGCTCCCTACGAGCAGTACTTC
NA	TRBD1	TRBV28	TRBJ2-1	CASSGAGWTGGNEQFF	TGTGCCAGCAGTGGGGCCGGTTGGACAGGGGGCAATGAGCAGTTCTTC
NA	TRBD1	TRBV5-6	TRBJ2-7	CASSLNEGQTYEQYF	TGTGCCAGCAGCTTGAATGAGGGACAGACCTACGAGCAGTACTTC
NA	NA	TRBV30	TRBJ2-2	CAWKSGRLDTGELFF	TGTGCCTGGAAGTCGGGGAGGCTCGACACCGGGGAGCTGTTTTTT
NA	NA	TRBV30	TRBJ1-2	CAWSALGGYGYTF	TGTGCCTGGAGCGCACTGGGGGGGTATGGCTACACCTTC
NA	TRBD2	TRBV5-1	TRBJ2-1	CASSLLGGRTEQFF	TGCGCCAGCAGCTTGCTGGGCGGGAGAACTGAGCAGTTCTTC
NA	NA	TRBV27	TRBJ2-7	CASSSAYEQYF	TGTGCCAGCAGTTCCGCCTACGAGCAGTACTTC
NA	NA	TRBV14	TRBJ2-3	CASSQGWTSTDTQYF	TGTGCCAGCAGCCAAGGTTGGACTAGCACAGATACGCAGTATTTT